This TCR beta chain was sequenced in a study of T cells of healthy individuals (dated by TCRdb to the late 2010s). The method was 5' RACE. TCRdb names Illumina MiSeq as the instrument used. Using fastp at Q25 and MiXCR, TCRdb reprocessed the public reads and kept productive beta chains. Here each entry gathers all rows of one CDR3 protein and keeps the most common genes and DNA. Here the sample has tens of thousands of distinct CDR3 sequences; about 4.2% occur a single time. The top ten clones comprise less than 9.5% of the sample. This clonotype appeared many times. Its recognized antigen is unknown. No base quality values were provided; no much bigger clone lies one nucleotide off. Taken from the germline V gene, the CDR1 and CDR2 loops are SGHVS and FQNEAQ. At the junction V is shortened by 3 bases and J by 7 bases; bases outside the gene matches: 6. Inclusive of the bounding cysteine and phenylalanine, the CDR3 is 13 residues long. The read is trimmed to its CDR3 DNA, 39 bases read in frame from base 1.

This sequence uses TRBV7-8 and TRBJ2-7, and TRBD1 aligns with 7 junction nucleotides. This clonotype was sampled from a human donor in good health. The bases are TGTGCCAGCAGCTTCGACAGGGCGTGGGAGCAGTACTTC. This translates into CASSFDRAWEQYF.